A selection of T cell receptor beta chains follows, all from one sample in a study of blood T cell repertoires in COVID-19. The data were produced by immunoSEQ multiplex PCR, yet TCRdb's version contains in-frame clones alone and is incomplete. In the table there are under 200,000 clones, about 90% of which are singletons. The sequencing sample was made of peripheral blood. These receptors were taken from a woman in her sixties with COVID-19, enrolled during active disease. The CDR3 runs from the conserved cysteine through the conserved F or W. A D gene is named only where the DNA matches it firmly. Rows give clone size only sometimes, using once, few, many, or a class for an expanded clone.

CDR3aa,CDR3nt,abundance,j_gene,v_gene,d_gene
CASSPGQFTGELFF,TGCGCCAGCAGCCCTGGACAGTTCACCGGGGAGCTGTTTTTT,-,TRBJ2-2,TRBV4-1,-
CASSASTGDGANVLTF,TGTGCCAGCAGCGCGAGCACAGGGGACGGGGCCAACGTCCTGACTTTC,-,TRBJ2-6,TRBV9,TRBD1
CASSYGPRGSYNEQFF,TGTGCCAGCAGTTACGGACCGCGGGGTTCCTACAATGAGCAGTTCTTC,few,TRBJ2-1,TRBV6-2/TRBV6-3,-
CASSQAGREGRKTQYF,TGTGCCAGCAGCCAAGCTGGGCGGGAGGGCAGGAAGACCCAGTACTTC,-,TRBJ2-5,TRBV4-2,TRBD2
CASSPRGMETQYF,TGTGCCAGCAGCCCGAGAGGAATGGAGACCCAGTACTTC,-,TRBJ2-5,TRBV11-3,-
CASSFLAGVGVWGEQFF,TGTGCCAGCAGCTTCCTAGCGGGAGTGGGGGTTTGGGGGGAGCAGTTCTTC,once,TRBJ2-1,TRBV7-6,TRBD2
CASSPDRGHTEAFF,TGTGCCAGCTCACCAGACAGGGGCCACACTGAAGCTTTCTTT,once,TRBJ1-1,TRBV18,TRBD1
CASSRAGSNQPQHF,TGTGCCAGCAGCCGCGCAGGGAGCAATCAGCCCCAGCATTTT,once,TRBJ1-5,TRBV11-2,-
CATSDLGVSGANVLTF,TGTGCCACCAGTGATTTGGGAGTCTCTGGGGCCAACGTCCTGACTTTC,-,TRBJ2-6,TRBV24-1,-
CASSLVKGQRFGYTF,TGTGCCAGCAGCTTAGTCAAGGGGCAGAGGTTTGGCTACACCTTC,-,TRBJ1-2,TRBV7-9,-
CASSYEVRDTEAFF,TGTGCCAGCAGTTACGAGGTGAGAGACACTGAAGCTTTCTTT,few,TRBJ1-1,TRBV6-2/TRBV6-3,-
CASSLRLNTEAFF,TGTGCCAGCAGCCTAAGATTGAACACTGAAGCTTTCTTT,-,TRBJ1-1,TRBV7-2,-
CASSLRLAGGTDTQYF,TGTGCCAGCAGCTTAAGACTAGCGGGAGGCACAGATACGCAGTATTTT,-,TRBJ2-3,TRBV7-3,TRBD2
CASSLRGTEKLFF,TGTGCCAGCAGCCTCAGGGGCACTGAAAAACTGTTTTTT,once,TRBJ1-4,TRBV3-1/TRBV3-2,-
CASSPMGQGKAGELFF,TGTGCCAGCAGCCCAATGGGACAGGGGAAAGCCGGGGAGCTGTTTTTT,-,TRBJ2-2,TRBV3-1/TRBV3-2,TRBD1
CASTKQGANTEAFF,TGTGCCAGTACCAAACAGGGGGCGAACACTGAAGCTTTCTTT,-,TRBJ1-1,TRBV19,TRBD1
CASRPTGPHNEQFF,TGTGCCAGCCGGCCGACAGGGCCCCACAATGAGCAGTTCTTC,few,TRBJ2-1,TRBV5-4,TRBD1
CASSQDHGPRAYEQYF,TGTGCCAGCAGCCAAGATCACGGTCCCAGGGCCTACGAGCAGTACTTC,-,TRBJ2-7,TRBV3-1/TRBV3-2,-
CASSLDPYQDTGELFF,TGCGCCAGCAGCTTGGACCCGTACCAGGACACCGGGGAGCTGTTTTTT,few,TRBJ2-2,TRBV5-1,-
CASSPMGGGPSGNTIYF,TGTGCCAGCAGCCCCATGGGGGGGGGCCCATCTGGAAACACCATATATTTT,-,TRBJ1-3,TRBV11-2,-
CASSMDRDEQYF,TGTGCCAGCAGTATGGACAGGGACGAGCAGTACTTC,-,TRBJ2-7,TRBV6-5,TRBD1
CASSPRQGLGEQYF,TGTGCCAGTAGTCCGCGACAGGGGTTGGGCGAGCAGTACTTC,-,TRBJ2-7,TRBV19,TRBD1
CASSLVGGNTEAFF,TGTGCCAGCAGCTTAGTGGGGGGTAACACTGAAGCTTTCTTT,-,TRBJ1-1,TRBV7-2,-
CASSQVEGGTDTQYF,TGTGCCAGCAGCCAAGTTGAGGGGGGCACAGATACGCAGTATTTT,-,TRBJ2-3,TRBV3-1/TRBV3-2,-